A single sample is the source of the 11 T cell receptor beta chains below, sequenced in a study of blood T cell repertoires in COVID-19 (dated by TCRdb to the early 2020s). The receptor library was made with the immunoSEQ multiplex PCR assay. TCRdb holds this immuneACCESS table with in-frame rearrangements only. Some clones are missing; in checked studies, unresolved V genes explain under half, and the rest has no known cause. Across this sample there are 130,000 or so clones, with 80% to 85% seen only once. Of the sample, around 1.4% is held by the ten largest clones. Sequences were obtained from peripheral blood. Receptors were obtained from a man between 60 and 75 years old with acute or convalescent COVID-19.

This rearrangement joins TRBV2 to TRBJ1-5; D ambiguous. The CDR3 has 14 residues. Germline CDR1 SNHLY, CDR2 FYNNEI. V lost 2 bases, J lost 5 bases, and 10 bases lay in between. This CDR3 reads CASSEYGIDQPQHF. In nucleotides, the CDR3 is TGTGCCAGCAGTGAATATGGTATAGATCAGCCCCAGCATTTT.

The genes are TRBV7-9 and TRBJ2-5; 11 nucleotides agree with TRBD2. J lost 6 bases, V lost 5 bases, and 11 bases had no gene match. Germline V gene lookup returns CDR1 SEHNR and CDR2 FQNEAQ (reference sequence). The CDR3 runs 16 residues. CDR3: CASSDKGLAANKTQYF. In nucleotides, the CDR3 is TGTGCCAGCAGCGACAAGGGACTAGCGGCCAACAAGACCCAGTACTTC.

This clone was observed once. V usage is TRBV7-3 and J usage is TRBJ1-2; D perhaps matches TRBD1 (5 bases). In germline, CDR1 is SGHTA, CDR2 FQGTGA. With 4 bases removed from V and 6 bases from J, the gap between germline ends came to 18 bases. CDR3 length: 15 amino acids. CDR3 DNA: TGTGCCAGCAGCTCAAGTCGGGACGGACTAGATGGCTACACCTTC. It encodes CASSSSRDGLDGYTF.

J is TRBJ1-2 and V is TRBV6-6, with 10 nucleotides matching TRBD1. The CDR3 consists of 14 residues. The germline CDR1 and CDR2 sequences are MNHNY and SVGAGI (reference sequence). J was trimmed by 8 bases and V by 5 bases; bases with no gene match: 8. The CDR3 is CASSPTGQGKGYTF. Here the CDR3 DNA reads TGTGCCAGCAGTCCGACGGGACAGGGGAAGGGCTACACCTTC.

The chain joins TRBV21-1 to TRBJ2-7; the D call of TRBD2 is as the table states it, not checked on the DNA. TRBV21-1 is given as a pseudogene. The CDR3 consists of 11 residues. CDR3 coding DNA: TGTGCCAGTGGAGGGTCCTACGAGCAGTACTTC. Its protein is CASGGSYEQYF.

This chain connects TRBV19 to TRBJ1-1; the D is unclear. With 3 bases removed from V and 7 bases from J, the gap between germline ends came to 12 bases. CDR3 size: 13 residues. CDR1 and CDR2 (germline): LNHDA, SQIVND (reference sequence). This CDR3 reads CASSMDREREAFF. CDR3 DNA: TGTGCCAGTAGTATGGACCGGGAGCGTGAAGCTTTCTTT.

This clone was observed a few times. This rearrangement joins TRBV27 to TRBJ2-3; 7 bases map to TRBD1. CDR3 length: 15 residues. J gave up 2 bases and V 8 bases, and 10 bases lay outside the gene matches. Germline CDR1 MNHEY, CDR2 SMNVEV (reference sequence). Written as DNA, the CDR3 is TGTGCCAGCCTTACGACAGGGAGTGACACAGATACGCAGTATTTT. This encodes CASLTTGSDTDTQYF.

The genes are TRBV19 and TRBJ2-7, with 9 bases that match TRBD2. V was clipped by 5 bases and J by 3 bases; unmatched bases: 5. CDR3 length: 14 amino acids. CDR1 LNHDA and CDR2 SQIVND come from the germline V gene (reference sequence). The CDR3 DNA is TGTGCCAGTAGTTTCGGGACTAGCAGCTACGAGCAGTACTTC. It codes for CASSFGTSSYEQYF.

The CDR3 bases are TGCAGCGTTGGGGAGCGGGAGAGGTCCTACAATGAGCAGTTCTTC. Translated, it gives CSVGERERSYNEQFF. V and J are TRBV29-1 and TRBJ2-1; 8 bases agree with TRBD2. There are 15 residues in the CDR3. Germline CDR1 SQVTM, CDR2 ANQGSEA. The J segment lost 1 base and the V segment lost 4 bases, leaving 6 bases of the junction unmatched.

This clone was recorded only once. The J gene is TRBJ1-2, the V gene TRBV5-1; D possibly corresponds to TRBD1 (5 bases). In germline, CDR1 is SGHRS, CDR2 YFSETQ. CDR3 size: 13 residues. Between the trimmed V and J ends, which lost 2 bases and 10 bases, there was a span of 15 bases. The CDR3 nucleotides read TGCGCCAGCAGCTTTGCCAGGGATGCTTCCTACACCTTC. Its translation: CASSFARDASYTF.

The DNA of the CDR3 is TGTGCCAGCAGGCAGGGGTTTGAGACCCAGTACTTC. Protein product: CASRQGFETQYF. J is TRBJ2-5 and V is TRBV6-5, with D maybe TRBD1 (6 bases). CDR1 and CDR2 from the germline V gene are MNHEY and SVGAGI. This CDR3 contains 12 residues. Trimming took 6 bases from V and 5 from J, leaving 10 bases between them.